This T cell receptor beta chain was retrieved from a study of T cells in Graves' hyperthyroidism and ophthalmopathy. Points from the study as a whole: Ophthalmopathy was separated from stable hyperthyroidism by a 13 V-J model.

With 1 base removed from V and 2 bases from J, the gap between germline ends came to 4 bases. The CDR3 is 13 amino acids. Germline assignment: CDR1 SGDLS and CDR2 YYNGEE. Amplification of TCR beta CDR3 regions was performed using RNA transcripts as template. The study used the HTBI primer set for a first-round RT-PCR of the TCR CDR3. TCRdb itself ran the multiplex PCR reads through MiXCR, one entry per CDR3 protein. Altogether approximately 630,000 distinct CDR3 sequences are present, around 15% being singletons, with the ten largest covering around 3.9%. Graves' hyperthyroidism was deemed stable given no ophthalmopathy progression within 18 months. These patients, aged 18 to 65, had recently diagnosed hyperthyroidism lasting under 2 months. Isolation of PBMCs was performed on around 9.7 ml fresh peripheral blood. For this clonotype: Its antigen remains unknown.

The clonotype originates from a woman younger than 45 with Graves' hyperthyroidism. The V gene is TRBV9, the J gene TRBJ2-1; no definite D call. Material for sequencing was blood. The CDR3 loop is CASSVQAYNEQFF. CDR3 in DNA: TGTGCCAGCAGCGTACAAGCCTACAATGAGCAGTTCTTC.